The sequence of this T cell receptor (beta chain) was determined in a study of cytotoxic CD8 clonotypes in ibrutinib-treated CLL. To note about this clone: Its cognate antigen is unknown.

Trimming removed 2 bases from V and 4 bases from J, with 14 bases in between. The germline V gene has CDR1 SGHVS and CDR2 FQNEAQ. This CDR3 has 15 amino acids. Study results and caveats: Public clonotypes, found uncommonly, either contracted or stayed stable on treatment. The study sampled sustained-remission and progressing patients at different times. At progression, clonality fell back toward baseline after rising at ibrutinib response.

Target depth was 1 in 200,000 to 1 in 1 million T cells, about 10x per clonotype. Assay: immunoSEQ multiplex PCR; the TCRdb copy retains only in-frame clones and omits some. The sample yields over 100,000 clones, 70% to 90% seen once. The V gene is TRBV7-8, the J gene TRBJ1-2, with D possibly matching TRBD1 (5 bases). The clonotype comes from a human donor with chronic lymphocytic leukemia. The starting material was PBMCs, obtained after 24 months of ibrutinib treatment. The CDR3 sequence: CASSLTTGTFYGYTF. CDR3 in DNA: TGTGCCAGCAGCTTAACTACCGGGACCTTCTATGGCTACACCTTC.